This T cell receptor (beta chain) was found in a study of blood T cell repertoires in COVID-19. Study in general: Material from acute and convalescent COVID-19 was sourced from the United States, Italy and Spain. Nucleic acid was either cDNA or gDNA, and it came from T cells, B-cell-depleted T cells, or PBMCs.

The ends were cut back, 3 bases at V and 8 bases at J, with 16 bases in the middle. The CDR3 has 15 amino acids. The germline gives CDR1 KGHDR, CDR2 SFDVKD. Authors' methods: Reference gene primer amplification in the assay estimated nucleated cell counts. TCRdb keeps only in-frame clones here, not all; method: immunoSEQ multiplex PCR. Clone size and the V and J calls come from that table; the DNA yielded D and trimming. The profile shows 60,000 or so clones, approximately 90% of them singletons. This clone has more than one count but fewer than ten. The sequence came from a human donor in a cohort sampled during active COVID-19. Sequencing was carried out using peripheral blood. The chain is built from TRBV24-1 and TRBJ2-1; D perhaps matches TRBD2 (6 bases). The CDR3: CATSDLGSGRYEQFF. The CDR3 DNA follows: TGTGCCACCAGTGATCTGGGTTCAGGGAGGTATGAGCAGTTCTTC.